This T cell receptor beta chain appears in the sequencing data of a study of cytomegalovirus exposure and HLA in healthy donors. This PCR relied on a set of 60 Vbeta primers and 13 Jbeta primers. Using immunoSEQ multiplex PCR, the repertoire was profiled, and TCRdb retains in-frame clones only, with some absent. The sample lists 90,000 to 120,000 clones; about four fifths were seen once. With regard to this clone: Its target is not known.

Findings and limits, study-wide: Accounts indicate the classifier identified cytomegalovirus status with strong specificity and sensitivity.

The receptor's source is a man aged 30 to 45 in good health and CMV-seropositive. What was sequenced was PBMCs.

CDR3 region: CASSLRRGGGNTIYF. DNA of the CDR3: TGTGCCAGCAGCTTAAGAAGGGGGGGAGGAAACACCATATATTTT. The rearrangement joins TRBV7-3 to TRBJ1-3, with a tentative D call TRBD1 (6 bases). The CDR3 is 15 residues long. Trimming removed 1 base at V and 4 bases at J, with 11 bases between. Germline V lookup: CDR1 SGHTA, CDR2 FQGTGA.